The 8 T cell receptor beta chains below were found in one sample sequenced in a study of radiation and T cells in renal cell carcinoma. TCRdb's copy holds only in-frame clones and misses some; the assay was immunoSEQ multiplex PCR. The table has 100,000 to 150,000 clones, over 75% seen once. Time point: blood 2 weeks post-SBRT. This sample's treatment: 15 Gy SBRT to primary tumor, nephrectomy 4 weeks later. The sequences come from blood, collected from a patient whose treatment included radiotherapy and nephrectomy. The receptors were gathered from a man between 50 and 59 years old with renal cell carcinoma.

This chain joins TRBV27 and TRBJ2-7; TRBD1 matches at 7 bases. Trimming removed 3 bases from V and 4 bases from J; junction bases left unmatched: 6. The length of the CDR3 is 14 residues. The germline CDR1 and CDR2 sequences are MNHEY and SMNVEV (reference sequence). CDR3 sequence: CASSLRAGGYEQYF. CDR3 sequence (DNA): TGTGCCAGCAGTTTGAGGGCAGGGGGATACGAGCAGTACTTC.

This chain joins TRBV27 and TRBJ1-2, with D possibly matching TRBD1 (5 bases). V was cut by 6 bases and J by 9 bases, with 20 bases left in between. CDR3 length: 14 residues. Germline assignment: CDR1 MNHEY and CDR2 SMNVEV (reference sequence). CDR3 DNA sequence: TGTGCCAGCAGATCCGGGACCGCAAGTCGTCGCTACACCTTC. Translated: CASRSGTASRRYTF.

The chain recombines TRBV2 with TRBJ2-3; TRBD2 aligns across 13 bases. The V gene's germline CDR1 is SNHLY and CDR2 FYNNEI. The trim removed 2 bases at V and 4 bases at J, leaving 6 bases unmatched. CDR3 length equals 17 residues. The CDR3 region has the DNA TGTGCCAGCAGTGAATTTGGACTAGCGGGAGTCCCAGATACGCAGTATTTT. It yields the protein CASSEFGLAGVPDTQYF.

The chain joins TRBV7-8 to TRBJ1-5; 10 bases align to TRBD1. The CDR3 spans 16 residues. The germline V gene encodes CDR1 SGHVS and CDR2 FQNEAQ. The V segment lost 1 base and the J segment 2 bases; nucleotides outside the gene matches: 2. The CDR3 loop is CASSLGQGAGNQPQHF. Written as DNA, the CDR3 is TGTGCCAGCAGCTTAGGACAGGGGGCTGGCAATCAGCCCCAGCATTTT.

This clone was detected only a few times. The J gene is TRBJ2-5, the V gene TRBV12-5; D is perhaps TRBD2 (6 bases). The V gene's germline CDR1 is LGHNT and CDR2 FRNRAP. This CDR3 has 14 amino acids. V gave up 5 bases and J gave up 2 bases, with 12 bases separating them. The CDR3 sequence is CASGRGSMQETQYF. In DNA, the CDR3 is TGTGCTAGTGGTCGGGGGTCAATGCAAGAGACCCAGTACTTC.

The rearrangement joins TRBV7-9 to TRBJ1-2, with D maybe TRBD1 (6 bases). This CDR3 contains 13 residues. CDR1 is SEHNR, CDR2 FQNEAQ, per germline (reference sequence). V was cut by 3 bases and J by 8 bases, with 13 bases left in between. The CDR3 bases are TGTGCCAGCAGCTTCCCAAAGGGACACGGCTACACCTTC. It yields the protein CASSFPKGHGYTF.

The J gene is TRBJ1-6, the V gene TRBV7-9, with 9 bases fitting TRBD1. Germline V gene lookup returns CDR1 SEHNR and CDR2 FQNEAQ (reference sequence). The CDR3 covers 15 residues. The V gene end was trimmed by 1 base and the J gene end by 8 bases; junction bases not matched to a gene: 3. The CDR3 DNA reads TGTGCCAGCAGCTTAGGGGGGACAGGGCATTCACCCCTCCACTTT. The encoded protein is CASSLGGTGHSPLHF.

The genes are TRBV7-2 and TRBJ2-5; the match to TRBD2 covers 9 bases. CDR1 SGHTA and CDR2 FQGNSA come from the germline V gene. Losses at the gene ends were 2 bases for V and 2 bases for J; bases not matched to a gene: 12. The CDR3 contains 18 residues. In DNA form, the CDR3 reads TGTGCCAGCAGCTTAATCCAGCGGGGGGAAAAATTACAAGAGACCCAGTACTTC. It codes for CASSLIQRGEKLQETQYF.